These 10 T cell receptor beta chains came from one sample sequenced in a study of T-cell reconstitution after alpha-beta-depleted transplantation in children. Unique molecular identifiers were used in preparing the TCRbeta library. Using its own MiXCR run on the PCR reads, TCRdb lists one record per CDR3 protein. The data hold about 510,000 distinct CDR3 sequences, with roughly an eighth observed a single time. The sequencing here drew on PBMCs, mostly from graft donor cells, taken 180 days after TCRalphabeta/CD19-depleted stem cell transplant. These receptors came from a female patient aged 2 to 10 who had a stem cell transplant for aplastic anemia, so the T cells may come from the graft donor.

The sample holds a few counts of this clonotype. This chain links TRBV10-3 with TRBJ1-1, with TRBD1 matching over 8 bases. J lost 0 bases, V lost 4 bases, and 13 bases had no gene match. CDR3 length: 18 amino acids. Germline V gives CDR1 ENHRY, CDR2 SYGVKD. Here the CDR3 DNA reads TGTGCCATCAGTGCAAAGACAGGGGCGGAAGGAATGAACACTGAAGCTTTCTTT. Protein product: CAISAKTGAEGMNTEAFF.

There are many counts of this clonotype. This chain uses TRBV5-1 with TRBJ2-7, with D maybe TRBD2 (6 bases). V was shortened by 0 bases and J by 6 bases, with 7 bases between the two germline ends. CDR3 size: 12 residues. CDR1 SGHRS and CDR2 YFSETQ come from the germline V gene. DNA for the CDR3: TGCGCCAGCAGCTTGGACGGGGGCGAGCAGTACTTC. Residues: CASSLDGGEQYF.

This chain connects TRBV7-2 to TRBJ1-4; D uncertain. The CDR3 is 16 amino acids. Germline CDR1 and CDR2: SGHTA and FQGNSA. V was trimmed by 6 bases and J by 4 bases, leaving 18 bases between them. The DNA for the CDR3 is TGTGCCAGCAGTCGGACGGGAAGTTTAATTAATGAAAAACTGTTTTTT. Encoded protein: CASSRTGSLINEKLFF.

The CDR3 protein is CSVGGLAGGVAKNIQYF. The CDR3, as DNA: TGCAGCGTCGGTGGACTAGCGGGAGGGGTAGCCAAAAACATTCAGTACTTC. The V gene is TRBV29-1, the J gene TRBJ2-4; TRBD2 matches at 15 bases. Germline V gene data show CDR1 as SQVTM and CDR2 as ANQGSEA. The V segment lost 6 bases and the J segment 0 bases; nucleotides outside the gene matches: 6. This CDR3 contains 17 residues.

This clonotype has ten or more counts. CDR3 nucleotide sequence: TGCAGCGCCCGGATAGCTACCTACGAGCAGTACTTC. Its translation: CSARIATYEQYF. The rearrangement joins TRBV29-1 to TRBJ2-7; no clear D gene. This CDR3 has 12 residues. V lost 7 bases and J 2 bases, leaving 12 bases between the germline ends. Germline-derived CDR1 and CDR2 are SQVTM and ANQGSEA.

The J gene is TRBJ2-3, the V gene TRBV27; D is perhaps TRBD2 (6 bases). CDR1 is MNHEY and CDR2 is SMNVEV in the germline V gene (reference sequence). The CDR3 extends over 12 amino acids. Trimming stripped 3 bases from V and 9 bases from J, with 10 bases between. The DNA of the CDR3 is TGTGCCAGCAGTTTCCCCGGGAGAACGCAGTATTTT. This gives the protein CASSFPGRTQYF.

This clonotype was seen a few times. The V call is TRBV24-1, the J call TRBJ2-2, with TRBD2 matching over 8 bases. Germline loops: CDR1 KGHDR, CDR2 SFDVKD. CDR3 size: 15 residues. V was clipped by 0 bases and J by 6 bases; unmatched bases: 2. CDR3 in amino acids: CATSDLPGGSGELFF. DNA for the CDR3: TGTGCCACCAGTGATTTGCCGGGAGGGTCCGGGGAGCTGTTTTTT.

This clonotype was seen repeatedly, ten times or more. J is TRBJ2-2 and V is TRBV29-1, with D tentatively TRBD1 or TRBD2 (6 bases each). Germline V lookup: CDR1 SQVTM, CDR2 ANQGSEA. V was clipped by 2 bases and J by 7 bases, with 14 bases between them. This CDR3 has 14 amino acids. CDR3 region: CSVESGAGSGELFF. CDR3 coding DNA: TGCAGCGTTGAATCAGGGGCGGGAAGCGGGGAGCTGTTTTTT.

This clonotype has a handful of counts. The rearrangement uses TRBV20-1 and TRBJ1-4; D not resolved. Trimming stripped 2 bases from V and 4 bases from J, with 11 bases between. Germline loops: CDR1 DFQATT, CDR2 SNEGSKA (reference sequence). The CDR3 is 14 amino acids. Written as DNA, the CDR3 is TGCAGTGCTAGACTACACTCTTTTAATGAAAAACTGTTTTTT. As protein: CSARLHSFNEKLFF.

This clonotype came up many times. The chain joins TRBV28 to TRBJ2-1; tentative D call: TRBD2 (7 bases). CDR3 size: 12 residues. CDR1 is MDHEN and CDR2 is SYDVKM in the germline V gene. Trimming cost V 8 bases and J 6 bases, with 11 bases left between them. This chain's CDR3 is CASGGGLNEQFF. The CDR3 DNA is TGTGCCAGCGGGGGGGGGCTCAATGAGCAGTTCTTC.